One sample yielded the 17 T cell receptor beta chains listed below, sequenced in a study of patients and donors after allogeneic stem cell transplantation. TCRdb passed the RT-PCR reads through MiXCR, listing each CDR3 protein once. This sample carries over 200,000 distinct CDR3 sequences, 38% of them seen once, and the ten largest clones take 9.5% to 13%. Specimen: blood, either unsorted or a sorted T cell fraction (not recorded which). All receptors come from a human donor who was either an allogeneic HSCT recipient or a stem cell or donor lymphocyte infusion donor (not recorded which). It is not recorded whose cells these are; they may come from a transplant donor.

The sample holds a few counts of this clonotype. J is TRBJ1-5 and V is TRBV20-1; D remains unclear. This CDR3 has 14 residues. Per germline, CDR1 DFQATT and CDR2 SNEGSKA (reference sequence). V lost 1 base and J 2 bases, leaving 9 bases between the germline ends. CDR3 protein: CSARGPRGNQPQHF. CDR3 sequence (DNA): TGCAGTGCTAGAGGACCTAGGGGCAATCAGCCCCAGCATTTT.

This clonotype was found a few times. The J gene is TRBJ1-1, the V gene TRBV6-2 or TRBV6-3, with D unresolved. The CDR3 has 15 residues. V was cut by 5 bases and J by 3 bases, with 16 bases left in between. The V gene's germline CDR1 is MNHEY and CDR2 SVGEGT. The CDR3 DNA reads TGTGCCAGCAGTGACTGGACTTGGATGGACACTGAAGCTTTCTTT. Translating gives CASSDWTWMDTEAFF.

The CDR3 DNA reads TGTGCCATCATGCCCACAGGGATGCGGGGTGTCTACGAGCAGTACTTC. Translation: CAIMPTGMRGVYEQYF. This chain connects TRBV10-3 to TRBJ2-7, with D perhaps TRBD1 or TRBD2 (6 bases each). Germline V gives CDR1 ENHRY, CDR2 SYGVKD. Trimming left V 7 bases short and J 3 bases short, with 22 bases between. This CDR3 is 16 amino acids long.

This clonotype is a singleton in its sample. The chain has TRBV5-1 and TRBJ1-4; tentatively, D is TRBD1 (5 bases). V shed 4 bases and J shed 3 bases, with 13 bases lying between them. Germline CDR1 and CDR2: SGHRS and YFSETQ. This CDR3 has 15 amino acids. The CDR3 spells CASSRDSTANEKLFF. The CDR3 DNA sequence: TGCGCCAGCAGCCGAGACAGTACCGCTAATGAAAAACTGTTTTTT.

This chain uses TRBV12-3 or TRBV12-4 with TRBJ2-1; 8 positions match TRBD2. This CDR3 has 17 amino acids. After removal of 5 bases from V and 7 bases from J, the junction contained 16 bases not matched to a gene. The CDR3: CASSPRRGGRGDNEQFF. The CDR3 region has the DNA TGTGCCAGCAGTCCCCGACGGGGGGGTAGAGGGGATAATGAGCAGTTCTTC.

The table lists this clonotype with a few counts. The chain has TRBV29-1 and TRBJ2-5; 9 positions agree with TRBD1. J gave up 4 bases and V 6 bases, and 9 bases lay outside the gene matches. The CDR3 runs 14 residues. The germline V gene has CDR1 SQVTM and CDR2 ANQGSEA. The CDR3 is CSVDRQGVVETQYF. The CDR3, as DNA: TGCAGCGTGGATCGACAGGGGGTGGTAGAGACCCAGTACTTC.

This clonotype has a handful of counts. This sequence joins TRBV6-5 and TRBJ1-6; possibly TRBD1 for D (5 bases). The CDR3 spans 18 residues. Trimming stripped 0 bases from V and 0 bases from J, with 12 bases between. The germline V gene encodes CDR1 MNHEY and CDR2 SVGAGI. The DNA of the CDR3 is TGTGCCAGCAGTTACTCGAGGGGAGAGAGCTCCTATAATTCACCCCTCCACTTT. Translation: CASSYSRGESSYNSPLHF.

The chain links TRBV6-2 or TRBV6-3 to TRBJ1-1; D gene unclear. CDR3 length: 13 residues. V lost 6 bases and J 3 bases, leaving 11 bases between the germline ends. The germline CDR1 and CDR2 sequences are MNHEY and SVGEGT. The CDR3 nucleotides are TGTGCCAGCAGCCACGACGGGGACACTGAAGCTTTCTTT. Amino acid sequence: CASSHDGDTEAFF.

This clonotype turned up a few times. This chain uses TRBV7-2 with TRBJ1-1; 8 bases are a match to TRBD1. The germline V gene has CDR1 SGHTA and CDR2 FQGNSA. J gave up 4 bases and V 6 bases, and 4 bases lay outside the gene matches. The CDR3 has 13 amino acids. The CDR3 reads CASRSGGGTEAFF. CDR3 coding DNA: TGTGCCAGCAGGTCAGGGGGCGGCACTGAAGCTTTCTTT.

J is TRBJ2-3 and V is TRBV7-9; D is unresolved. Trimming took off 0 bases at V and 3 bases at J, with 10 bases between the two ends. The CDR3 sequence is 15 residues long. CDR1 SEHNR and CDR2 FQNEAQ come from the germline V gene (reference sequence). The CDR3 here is CASSLAVGRTDTQYF. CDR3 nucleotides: TGTGCCAGCAGCTTAGCAGTAGGCCGGACAGATACGCAGTATTTT.

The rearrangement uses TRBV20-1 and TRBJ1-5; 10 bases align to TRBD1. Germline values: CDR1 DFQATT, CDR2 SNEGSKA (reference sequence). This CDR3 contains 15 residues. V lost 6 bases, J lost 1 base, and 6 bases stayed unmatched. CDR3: CSATDRGGSNQPQHF. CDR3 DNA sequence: TGCAGTGCCACGGACAGGGGGGGAAGCAATCAGCCCCAGCATTTT.

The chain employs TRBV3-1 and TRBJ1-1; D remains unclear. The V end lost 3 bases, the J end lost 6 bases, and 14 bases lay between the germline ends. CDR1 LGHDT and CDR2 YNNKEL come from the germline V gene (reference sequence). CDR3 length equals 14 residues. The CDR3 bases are TGTGCCAGCAGCCATTCGGCAGCCGGAGCTGAAGCTTTCTTT. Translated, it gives CASSHSAAGAEAFF.

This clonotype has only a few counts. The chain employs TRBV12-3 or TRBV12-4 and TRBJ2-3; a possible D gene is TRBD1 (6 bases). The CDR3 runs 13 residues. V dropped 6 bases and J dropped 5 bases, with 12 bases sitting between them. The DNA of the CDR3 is TGTGCCAGCAGCTGGGGGCGCGGAGATACGCAGTATTTT. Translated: CASSWGRGDTQYF.

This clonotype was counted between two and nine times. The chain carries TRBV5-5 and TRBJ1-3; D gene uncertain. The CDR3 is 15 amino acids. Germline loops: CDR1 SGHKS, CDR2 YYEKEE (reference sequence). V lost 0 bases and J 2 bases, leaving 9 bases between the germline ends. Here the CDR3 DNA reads TGTGCCAGCAGCTTGGATCGGCTCCCTGGAAACACCATATATTTT. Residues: CASSLDRLPGNTIYF.

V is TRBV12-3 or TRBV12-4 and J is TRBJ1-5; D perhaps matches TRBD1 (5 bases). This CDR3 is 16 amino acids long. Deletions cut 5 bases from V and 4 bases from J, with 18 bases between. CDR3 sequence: CASSAPGLKGNQPQHF. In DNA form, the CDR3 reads TGTGCCAGCAGTGCCCCGGGACTCAAGGGGAATCAGCCCCAGCATTTT.

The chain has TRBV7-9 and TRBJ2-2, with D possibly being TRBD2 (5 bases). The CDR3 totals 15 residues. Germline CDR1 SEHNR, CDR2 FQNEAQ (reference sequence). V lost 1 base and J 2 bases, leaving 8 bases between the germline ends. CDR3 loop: CASSLVSGNTGELFF. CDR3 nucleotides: TGTGCCAGCAGCTTAGTGAGCGGTAACACCGGGGAGCTGTTTTTT.

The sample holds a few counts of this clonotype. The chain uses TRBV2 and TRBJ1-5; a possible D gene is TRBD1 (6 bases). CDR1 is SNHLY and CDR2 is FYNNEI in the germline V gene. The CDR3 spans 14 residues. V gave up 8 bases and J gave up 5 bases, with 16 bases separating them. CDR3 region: CASGERDNDQPQHF. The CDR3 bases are TGTGCCAGCGGGGAAAGGGACAACGATCAGCCCCAGCATTTT.